The sequence of this T cell receptor (beta chain) was determined in a study of blood T cell repertoires in COVID-19. Study information: Samples taken during acute and convalescent COVID-19 were collected in the United States, Italy and Spain.

In the source study's methods: Nucleated cell counts were estimated from reference gene primer amplification. The repertoire was sequenced with immunoSEQ multiplex PCR; TCRdb's copy has only in-frame clones and lacks some. The V and J calls and clone size were taken over from that table, and D and trimming were inferred from the DNA. The repertoire consists of approximately 300,000 clones, with around 81% occurring once and the leading ten covering 15% to 17%. CDR1 and CDR2 (germline): SGHRS, YFSETQ. The CDR3 contains 13 residues. Between the trimmed V and J ends, which lost 3 bases and 7 bases, there was a span of 13 bases.

Sequenced material: peripheral blood. This receptor was identified in a person aged 70 to 85 with COVID-19, enrolled during active disease. V is TRBV5-1 and J is TRBJ1-2; D is perhaps TRBD1 (5 bases). This chain's CDR3 is CASSSRDGGGYTF. As DNA, the CDR3 is TGCGCCAGCAGCTCAAGGGACGGGGGTGGCTACACCTTC.